The 19 T cell receptor beta chains below all came from one sample that was sequenced in a study of T cell responses to AZD1222 COVID-19 vaccine (dated by TCRdb to 2020 to 2022). Read against the paper, the sample's time point label means: about 28 days (+/-7) after the second vaccine dose. Libraries were constructed by the immunoSEQ multiplex PCR assay. Here the immuneACCESS table is served through TCRdb, limited to in-frame sequences with V and J called. Missing clones are a known gap in these copies; in checked studies unresolved V genes cover under half, and the rest lacks a known reason. The sample table contains approximately 140,000 clones; only one count was recorded for around 90% of them. The ten largest make up roughly 3.1% of the sample. Sequenced here: peripheral blood, sampled 28 days after the second AZD1222 dose. All receptors come from an adult who received the AZD1222 COVID-19 vaccine.

CDR3 in DNA: TGTGCCAGCAGCCAAGCTGGCGGAACCGGGACAGCCTACGAGCAGTACTTC. Protein product: CASSQAGGTGTAYEQYF. The V and J genes are TRBV4-2 and TRBJ2-7; TRBD1 matches 7 bases. CDR1 LGHNA and CDR2 YNFKEQ come from the germline V gene. The CDR3 contains 17 residues. Losses at the gene ends were 1 base for V and 2 bases for J; bases not matched to a gene: 11.

The sample holds one count of this clone. V usage is TRBV27 and J usage is TRBJ1-5; D gene unclear. CDR1 MNHEY and CDR2 SMNVEV come from the germline V gene (reference sequence). The CDR3 has 14 residues. V was cut by 3 bases and J by 0 bases, with 6 bases left in between. The CDR3 DNA reads as TGTGCCAGCAGTTTTAGGAGTAGCAATCAGCCCCAGCATTTT. This gives the protein CASSFRSSNQPQHF.

This rearrangement joins TRBV27 to TRBJ2-7; 10 bases are a match to TRBD1. Germline V gene data show CDR1 as MNHEY and CDR2 as SMNVEV (reference sequence). Trimming took 1 base from V and 2 from J; bases not matched to a gene: 8. This CDR3 contains 17 residues. For the CDR3, the DNA is TGTGCCAGCAGTTTATATGGTCCCGGGACAGGGGCCTACGAGCAGTACTTC. Protein sequence: CASSLYGPGTGAYEQYF.

V and J are TRBV5-1 and TRBJ1-4, with TRBD1 identical over 7 bases. CDR1 is SGHRS, CDR2 YFSETQ, per germline. The CDR3 contains 15 residues. The ends lost 2 bases at V and 3 bases at J; junction bases unmatched: 4. DNA of the CDR3: TGCGCCAGCAGCTTTACCGGGACAGCTAATGAAAAACTGTTTTTT. It encodes CASSFTGTANEKLFF.

V is TRBV28 and J is TRBJ1-1; TRBD1 matches 7 bases. The CDR3 consists of 14 residues. J gave up 1 base and V 3 bases, and 2 bases lay outside the gene matches. Germline V lookup: CDR1 MDHEN, CDR2 SYDVKM. CDR3 protein: CASSLGQKNTEAFF. DNA for the CDR3: TGTGCCAGCAGTTTGGGACAGAAGAACACTGAAGCTTTCTTT.

A single count supports this clone. This sequence joins TRBV18 and TRBJ2-7; D unclear. The germline gives CDR1 KGHSH, CDR2 LQKENI. The germline V and J ends were trimmed by 4 bases and 6 bases, with 7 bases remaining between them. CDR3 size: 11 residues. DNA of the CDR3: TGTGCCAGCTCACTAGGGTCCGAGCAGTACTTC. Residues: CASSLGSEQYF. Full variable domain (remainder filled in from reference TRBV18 and TRBJ2-7): NAGVMQNPRHLVRRRGQEARLRCSPMKGHSHVYWYRQLPEEGLKFMVYLQKENIIDESGMPKERFSAEFPKEGPSILRIQQVVRGDSAAYFCASSLGSEQYFGPGTRLTVT.

This clone was picked up one time. The V call is TRBV29-1, the J call TRBJ1-1; D is perhaps TRBD1 (6 bases). CDR1 and CDR2 from the germline V gene are SQVTM and ANQGSEA. The CDR3 runs to 13 residues. The V and J ends lost 3 bases and 1 base respectively, with 9 bases between them. CDR3 sequence reads: CSVEGGPNTEAFF. In DNA form, the CDR3 reads TGCAGCGTTGAGGGGGGGCCGAACACTGAAGCTTTCTTT.

V gene TRBV5-1 combines with J gene TRBJ2-7; 16 nucleotides line up with TRBD2. CDR1 and CDR2 from the germline V gene are SGHRS and YFSETQ. This CDR3 has 18 residues. The V segment lost 0 bases and the J segment 0 bases; nucleotides outside the gene matches: 3. For the CDR3, the DNA is TGCGCCAGCAGCTTGGCAGGGACTAGCGGGAGGGGCTCCTACGAGCAGTACTTC. As protein: CASSLAGTSGRGSYEQYF.

V gene TRBV27 combines with J gene TRBJ1-2, with D maybe TRBD1 (6 bases). The CDR3 has 15 residues. V was shortened by 5 bases and J by 6 bases, with 19 bases between the two germline ends. Germline V gene data show CDR1 as MNHEY and CDR2 as SMNVEV (reference sequence). The CDR3 is CASSPGGGVPNGYTF. The DNA of the CDR3 is TGTGCCAGCAGTCCGGGGGGGGGCGTACCTAATGGCTACACCTTC.

The chain combines TRBV5-6 with TRBJ2-2; 7 bases align to TRBD2. From germline, CDR1 is SGHDT and CDR2 YYEEEE. After removal of 2 bases from V and 1 base from J, the junction contained 2 bases not matched to a gene. CDR3 length equals 15 residues. The CDR3 loop is CASSFKRENTGELFF. For the CDR3, the DNA is TGTGCCAGCAGCTTCAAGCGGGAGAACACCGGGGAGCTGTTTTTT.

This clone was counted a single time. Here the CDR3 DNA reads TGTGCCAGCCTGGGACTAGCGGGAGGGCCCAACGAGCAGTACTTC. Translating gives CASLGLAGGPNEQYF. J is TRBJ2-7 and V is TRBV6-5, with 16 bases identical to TRBD2. CDR3 size: 15 residues. V shed 8 bases, J shed 5 bases, and the junction held 6 bases outside the gene matches. From germline, CDR1 is MNHEY and CDR2 SVGAGI.

The chain joins TRBV5-1 to TRBJ2-3; 8 positions agree with TRBD1. Trimming at V came to 4 bases and at J to 1 base, leaving 5 bases not matched to a gene. CDR3 size: 15 residues. Looked up from germline, CDR1 is SGHRS and CDR2 is YFSETQ. CDR3: CASSTGQGRTDTQYF. Written as DNA, the CDR3 is TGCGCCAGCAGCACCGGACAGGGACGCACAGATACGCAGTATTTT.

This rearrangement joins TRBV4-1 to TRBJ2-1; D call uncertain. Germline CDR1 is MGHRA and CDR2 is YSYEKL. Trimming cost V 1 base and J 4 bases, with 8 bases left between them. The CDR3 covers 14 residues. CDR3 DNA sequence: TGCGCCAGCAGCCAAGTGAGCCTATACAATGAGCAGTTCTTC. Translated: CASSQVSLYNEQFF.

The J gene is TRBJ1-2, the V gene TRBV5-5; a weak D match, TRBD1 (5 bases). Germline assignment: CDR1 SGHKS and CDR2 YYEKEE (reference sequence). The CDR3 extends over 11 amino acids. The V end lost 4 bases, the J end lost 5 bases, and 6 bases lay between the germline ends. The CDR3, as DNA: TGTGCCAGCAGCGGGGGGTATGGCTACACCTTC. Translation: CASSGGYGYTF.

The genes are TRBV4-2 and TRBJ2-2; D unresolved. Trimming removed 0 bases from V and 5 bases from J, with 7 bases in between. This CDR3 has 14 residues. CDR1 and CDR2 from the germline V gene are LGHNA and YNFKEQ. Written as DNA, the CDR3 is TGTGCCAGCAGCCAAGATCCGTATACCGGGGAGCTGTTTTTT. Encoded protein: CASSQDPYTGELFF.

The rearrangement uses TRBV7-6 and TRBJ1-2; possibly TRBD1 for D (6 bases). The CDR3 covers 15 residues. CDR1 is SGHVS and CDR2 is FNYEAQ in the germline V gene. V was cut by 1 base and J by 6 bases, with 15 bases left in between. CDR3 protein: CASSLESGADHGYTF. CDR3 coding DNA: TGTGCCAGCAGCTTAGAGTCAGGGGCGGATCATGGCTACACCTTC.

This sequence joins TRBV29-1 and TRBJ1-3; a weak D match, TRBD1 (6 bases). The germline V and J ends were trimmed by 2 bases and 0 bases, with 17 bases remaining between them. This CDR3 is 17 amino acids long. Germline-derived CDR1 and CDR2 are SQVTM and ANQGSEA. The CDR3 spells CSVESPVQGRSGNTIYF. The CDR3 DNA is TGCAGCGTTGAAAGCCCCGTACAGGGACGCTCTGGAAACACCATATATTTT. Together with reference TRBV29-1 and TRBJ1-3, the CDR3 gives the full variable domain: SAVISQKPSRDICQRGTSLTIQCQVDSQVTMMFWYRQQPGQSLTLIATANQGSEATYESGFVIDKFPISRPNLTFSTLTVSNMSPEDSSIYLCSVESPVQGRSGNTIYFGEGSWLTVV.

The CDR3 DNA reads as TGTGCCAGCAGCTTAGAAGGCCTGAGCGCGCCCCTCCACTTT. Its protein product is CASSLEGLSAPLHF. This rearrangement joins TRBV7-9 to TRBJ1-6; D unresolved. The germline V gene has CDR1 SEHNR and CDR2 FQNEAQ (reference sequence). Trimming took off 1 base at V and 13 bases at J, with 14 bases between the two ends. The CDR3 is made up of 14 amino acids.

This clone was seen just once. V and J are TRBV29-1 and TRBJ1-1, with 9 positions matching TRBD1. CDR1 is SQVTM, CDR2 ANQGSEA, per germline. The trim removed 0 bases at V and 4 bases at J, leaving 0 bases unmatched. This CDR3 is built from 13 residues. The CDR3, as DNA: TGCAGCGTTGAAGAGACAGGGGGCACTGAAGCTTTCTTT. This translates into CSVEETGGTEAFF.